These 15 T cell receptor beta chains were all obtained from the same sample, sequenced in a study of early T cells in non-severe SARS-CoV-2 infection. TCRdb analysed the 5' RACE reads with MiXCR anew, one entry per CDR3 protein. The table has about 45,000 distinct CDR3 sequences, roughly 11% seen once; the top ten hold 20% to 25%. Sequencing was done on a sample of whole blood. The receptor source for this set is an adult who was a healthcare worker with PCR-confirmed SARS-CoV-2 infection or an uninfected control (not recorded which).

This chain links TRBV29-1 with TRBJ2-7; 10 positions match TRBD1. Unmatched junction bases numbered 0, after V lost 3 bases and J lost 4 bases. CDR1 SQVTM and CDR2 ANQGSEA come from the germline V gene. The CDR3 has 12 residues. The CDR3 bases are TGCAGCGTTGAGGACAGGGGGTACGAGCAGTACTTC. Residues: CSVEDRGYEQYF.

This clonotype has at least ten counts. The chain is built from TRBV7-6 and TRBJ2-1; D possibly corresponds to TRBD1 (5 bases). Trimming removed 1 base from V and 4 bases from J, with 11 bases in between. Germline-derived CDR1 and CDR2 are SGHVS and FNYEAQ. This CDR3 comprises 15 residues. CDR3 in DNA: TGTGCCAGCAGCTTAGGGGGCGGACGGTACAATGAGCAGTTCTTC. Translated: CASSLGGGRYNEQFF.

This sequence joins TRBV6-5 and TRBJ2-3; the match to TRBD1 covers 9 bases. V was clipped by 6 bases and J by 4 bases; unmatched bases: 11. Germline loops: CDR1 MNHEY, CDR2 SVGAGI. The CDR3 is made up of 16 amino acids. This CDR3 is CASSLDRGRWSDTQYF. In DNA, the CDR3 is TGTGCCAGCAGCCTGGACAGGGGAAGGTGGTCAGATACGCAGTATTTT.

The V and J genes are TRBV28 and TRBJ2-7; D remains ambiguous. Germline V gene data show CDR1 as MDHEN and CDR2 as SYDVKM. The V end was cut by 8 bases, the J end by 0 bases, with 8 bases between. The CDR3 runs 12 residues. CDR3 sequence reads: CASETDSYEQYF. CDR3 nucleotide sequence: TGTGCCAGCGAAACAGACTCCTACGAGCAGTACTTC.

This chain connects TRBV11-2 to TRBJ2-7; D possibly corresponds to TRBD1 (5 bases). Germline V gene sequence: CDR1 SGHAT, CDR2 FQNNGV. This CDR3 is 15 amino acids long. V gave up 0 bases and J gave up 6 bases, with 15 bases separating them. CDR3 loop: CASSLEARAYGEQYF. For the CDR3, the DNA is TGTGCCAGCAGCTTAGAGGCCAGGGCGTATGGCGAGCAGTACTTC. Supplemented by reference TRBV11-2 and TRBJ2-7, the full variable domain reads EAGVAQSPRYKIIEKRQSVAFWCNPISGHATLYWYQQILGQGPKLLIQFQNNGVVDDSQLPKDRFSAERLKGVDSTLKIQPAKLEDSAVYLCASSLEARAYGEQYFGPGTRLTVT.

This clonotype was observed a handful of times. The rearrangement joins TRBV6-6 to TRBJ2-7; the D gene could be TRBD1 or TRBD2 (5 bases each). The V end lost 5 bases, the J end lost 2 bases, and 10 bases lay between the germline ends. Germline V gives CDR1 MNHNY, CDR2 SVGAGI (reference sequence). CDR3 length: 13 amino acids. The CDR3 sequence: CASSRGEAYEQYF. The CDR3, as DNA: TGTGCCAGCAGTAGGGGAGAGGCCTACGAGCAGTACTTC.

This clonotype appeared a few times. The rearrangement links TRBV3-1 to TRBJ1-2; D ambiguous. V shed 3 bases and J shed 1 base, with 9 bases lying between them. This CDR3 is built from 14 residues. Germline V lookup: CDR1 LGHDT, CDR2 YNNKEL (reference sequence). The CDR3 DNA is TGTGCCAGCAGCCAGACGGACCTTAACTATGGCTACACCTTC. Its protein product is CASSQTDLNYGYTF.

This chain uses TRBV20-1 with TRBJ2-2; tentatively, D is TRBD1 (5 bases). CDR1 DFQATT and CDR2 SNEGSKA come from the germline V gene (reference sequence). CDR3 length equals 13 residues. V was cut by 6 bases and J by 3 bases, with 11 bases left in between. The CDR3 region has the DNA TGCAGTGCACGTGTCAGGGACACCGGGGAGCTGTTTTTT. This translates into CSARVRDTGELFF.

This chain links TRBV11-2 with TRBJ2-3; D is uncertain. The CDR3 loop spans 14 amino acids. V was pared by 11 bases and J by 0 bases, with 15 bases between. Germline V lookup: CDR1 SGHAT, CDR2 FQNNGV. This CDR3 reads CAGTGVRSTDTQYF. CDR3 sequence (DNA): TGTGCCGGCACTGGGGTACGAAGCACAGATACGCAGTATTTT. The full variable domain, completed using reference TRBV11-2 and TRBJ2-3, is EAGVAQSPRYKIIEKRQSVAFWCNPISGHATLYWYQQILGQGPKLLIQFQNNGVVDDSQLPKDRFSAERLKGVDSTLKIQPAKLEDSAVYLCAGTGVRSTDTQYFGPGTRLTVL.

This clonotype occurred many times. This chain connects TRBV7-9 to TRBJ1-4; possibly TRBD1 for D (5 bases). This CDR3 comprises 14 residues. The germline V gene has CDR1 SEHNR and CDR2 FQNEAQ (reference sequence). V was clipped by 5 bases and J by 4 bases, with 11 bases between them. The CDR3, as DNA: TGTGCCAGCAGCCTGGGGCTGAATAATGAAAAACTGTTTTTT. It is translated as CASSLGLNNEKLFF.

In its sample, this clonotype was seen many times. The chain links TRBV29-1 to TRBJ2-1, with D hard to call. The V end was cut by 7 bases, the J end by 4 bases, with 17 bases between. CDR3 length equals 14 residues. CDR1 and CDR2 from the germline V gene are SQVTM and ANQGSEA. In DNA form, the CDR3 reads TGCAGCGCCGCCGAGATGGACGGGTACAATGAGCAGTTCTTC. Its translation: CSAAEMDGYNEQFF.

Ten or more counts support this clonotype. This chain uses TRBV4-3 with TRBJ2-4, with D unclear. The V end was cut by 3 bases, the J end by 6 bases, with 15 bases between. The germline V gene encodes CDR1 LGHNA and CDR2 YSLEER. This CDR3 has 15 amino acids. Here the CDR3 reads CASSQRFEYGNIQYF. DNA for the CDR3: TGCGCCAGCAGCCAGCGTTTCGAGTACGGAAACATTCAGTACTTC.

This clonotype was seen a few times. This sequence joins TRBV18 and TRBJ1-1; D not resolved. The CDR3 contains 18 residues. The V end was cut by 2 bases, the J end by 0 bases, with 19 bases between. Germline V gene sequence: CDR1 KGHSH, CDR2 LQKENI. The CDR3 coding sequence is TGTGCCAGCTCACCAAGATTTCCCTCGGTTTCAATGAACACTGAAGCTTTCTTT. It is translated as CASSPRFPSVSMNTEAFF.

The table lists this clonotype with many counts. The chain joins TRBV29-1 to TRBJ2-7; D gene unclear. The V end lost 7 bases, the J end lost 3 bases, and 13 bases lay between the germline ends. Germline CDR1 reads SQVTM; CDR2 reads ANQGSEA. The CDR3 length is 12 residues. The CDR3 nucleotides read TGCAGCGCCTTCTCGGACGGCTACGAGCAGTACTTC. Amino acid sequence: CSAFSDGYEQYF.

This clonotype was counted between two and nine times. This chain connects TRBV7-9 to TRBJ2-3, with 10 bases matching TRBD2. Germline V lookup: CDR1 SEHNR, CDR2 FQNEAQ (reference sequence). V gave up 7 bases and J gave up 4 bases; unmatched junction bases: 8. The CDR3 has 15 amino acids. CDR3 residues: CASTFASGRADTQYF. As DNA, the CDR3 is TGTGCCAGCACCTTTGCCAGCGGGAGGGCAGATACGCAGTATTTT. Using reference TRBV7-9 and TRBJ2-3 for the parts outside the CDR3, the full variable domain is DTGVSQNPRHKITKRGQNVTFRCDPISEHNRLYWYRQTLGQGPEFLTYFQNEAQLEKSRLLSDRFSAERPKGSFSTLEIQRTEQGDSAMYLCASTFASGRADTQYFGPGTRLTVL.